This T cell receptor beta chain was captured by sequencing in a study of neurological immune-mediated disorders (dated by TCRdb to between 2017 and 2020). Concerning the study at large: Peripheral blood TCR-beta repertoires from HTLV-I-associated myelopathy (HAM/TSP) patients, multiple sclerosis patients and healthy controls were compared by UMI-based sequencing. The approximately 100 TCR-beta libraries included longitudinal samples, technical triplicates and paired sorted CD4+ and CD8+ T-cell subsets alongside PBMC samples. Longitudinal HAM/TSP donors and healthy donors each had 3 time-points at intervals of about 3-40 months. Of the 68 subjects in the cohort, some 14 were HAM/TSP patients, around 34 were multiple sclerosis patients, and roughly 20 were healthy controls. Results the study describes overall, beyond this receptor: The highest TCR clonal expansion was observed in HAM/TSP patients, whereas the lowest was observed in MS patients, even when compared with healthy controls. Expanded clones from different subjects shared no identical CDR3 amino acid sequences, which suggests that TCR-beta repertoires were private in all groups.

This clonotype was found many times. There is no known antigen for this receptor. The record has no base qualities; no much larger clone is one base away. Per the publication, the time point label means: longitudinal time-point 2. For unsorted PBMC libraries, 2 million PBMCs were used after storage in RNAlater at -80 degrees C until RNA extraction. PBMCs were separated from peripheral blood using Ficoll-Hypaque density gradient centrifugation and then cryopreserved in liquid nitrogen. The CDR3 runs 11 amino acids, cysteine and phenylalanine included. CDR3 DNA is the only sequence kept; it has 33 bases, read in frame from the first base. A distance of 4 bases separates the germline ends of V and J, which lose 6 bases and 4 bases respectively. cDNA synthesis used template-switch 5'RACE with a primer carrying a 10-nucleotide random unique molecular identifier tagging each TCR transcript. Each sequencing run produced over 160 million TCR-beta sequences covering 15-18 subjects. The RNeasy kit was used to extract total RNA. The KAPA Real-time Library Amplification kit was used to amplify TCR-beta VDJ regions with primers targeting the TCR constant region and the 5'RACE anchor. A first PCR added sample indexes and Illumina adaptors, and a second PCR then raised library yield. After Ampure bead purification, the roughly 650 bp TCR product was size-selected on a 2% E-gel SizeSelection system. Before pooling, library quality was checked on a Bioanalyzer, concentration was measured with Qubit, and libraries were quantified with the Kapa Library Quantification kit. An Illumina HiSeq 2500 sequenced the libraries paired-end 2 x 150 bp. To increase sequence diversity, roughly 24-30% phiX was spiked into each library pool. Processing in the source paper ran as follows. Quality-filtered reads were processed with the UMI-based MiGEC pipeline, which removed over 75% of raw TCR sequences during error correction. VDJ genes were aligned to IMGT germline references, and each clonotype was defined by a unique CDR3 amino acid sequence together with V-J genes. Clonal expansion, Shannon diversity and CDR3 relatedness were evaluated with VDJtools (CalcPairwiseDistances, ClusterSamples), while phylogenetic trees were built in CLCbio workbench. A clone was classed as expanded if it had 8 or more unique UMIs, a cutoff based on coefficient-of-variation modelling across technical triplicates. TCRdb passed the public sequencing reads through fastp at Q25 and MiXCR, retaining productive beta sequences. Every CDR3 protein is listed once, alongside the most common genes and DNA of its rows. The V and J calls and clone size are TCRdb's, not the authors'. This sample is represented by about 90,000 distinct CDR3 sequences; less than 15% of them were singletons. The ten largest account for under 6% of the sample.

Rearrangement joined TRBV12-3 or TRBV12-4 to TRBJ2-1, with no confident D gene call. This clonotype was sampled from a female donor with HTLV-1-associated myelopathy (HAM/TSP). The sequenced sample consisted of PBMCs. The CDR3 reads as follows: CASSEYNEQFF. Read as DNA, the sequence is TGTGCCAGCAGCGAGTACAATGAGCAGTTCTTC.